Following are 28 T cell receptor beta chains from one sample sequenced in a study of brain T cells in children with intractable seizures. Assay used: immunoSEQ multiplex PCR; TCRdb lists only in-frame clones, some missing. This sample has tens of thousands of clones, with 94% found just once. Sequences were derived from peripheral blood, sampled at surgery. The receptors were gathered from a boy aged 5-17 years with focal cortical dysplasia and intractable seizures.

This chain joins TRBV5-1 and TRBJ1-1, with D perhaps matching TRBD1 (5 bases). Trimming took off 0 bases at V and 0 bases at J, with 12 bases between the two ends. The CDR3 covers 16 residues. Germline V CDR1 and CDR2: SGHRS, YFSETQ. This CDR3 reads CASSLGAAGLNTEAFF. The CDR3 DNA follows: TGCGCCAGCAGCTTGGGGGCGGCGGGGCTGAACACTGAAGCTTTCTTT.

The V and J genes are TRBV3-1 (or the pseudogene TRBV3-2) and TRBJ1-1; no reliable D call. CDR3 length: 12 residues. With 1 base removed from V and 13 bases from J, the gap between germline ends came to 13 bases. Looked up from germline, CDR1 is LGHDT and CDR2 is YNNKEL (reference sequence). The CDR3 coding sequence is TGTGCCAGCAGCCAAGGAAGTGGTCGGGTTTTCTTT. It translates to CASSQGSGRVFF.

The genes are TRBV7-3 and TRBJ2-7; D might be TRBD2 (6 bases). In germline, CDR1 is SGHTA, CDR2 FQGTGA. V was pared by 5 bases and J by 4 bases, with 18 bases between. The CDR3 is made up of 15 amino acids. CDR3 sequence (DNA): TGTGCCAGCAGCCGCCGGGACTGTCTGAGGTACGAGCAGTACTTC. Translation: CASSRRDCLRYEQYF.

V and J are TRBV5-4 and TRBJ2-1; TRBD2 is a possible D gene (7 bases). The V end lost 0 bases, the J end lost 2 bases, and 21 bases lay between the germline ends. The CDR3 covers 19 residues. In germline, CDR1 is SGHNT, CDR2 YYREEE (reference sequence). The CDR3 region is CASSLDRLGWEGAYNEQFF. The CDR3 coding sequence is TGTGCCAGCAGCTTGGATAGACTAGGGTGGGAGGGGGCCTACAATGAGCAGTTCTTC.

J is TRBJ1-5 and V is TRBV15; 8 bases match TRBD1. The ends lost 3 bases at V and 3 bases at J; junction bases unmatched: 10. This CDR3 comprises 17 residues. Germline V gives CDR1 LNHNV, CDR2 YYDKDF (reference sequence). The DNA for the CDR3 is TGTGCCACCAGCAGGGACAGGGCCCTCAGATCCAATCAGCCCCAGCATTTT. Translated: CATSRDRALRSNQPQHF.

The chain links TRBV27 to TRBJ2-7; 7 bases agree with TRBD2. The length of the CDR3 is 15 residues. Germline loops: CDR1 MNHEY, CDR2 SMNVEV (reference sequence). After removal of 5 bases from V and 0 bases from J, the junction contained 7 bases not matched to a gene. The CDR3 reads CASSPRAGSSYEQYV. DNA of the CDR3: TGTGCCAGCAGTCCGAGAGCGGGAAGCTCCTACGAGCAGTACGTC.

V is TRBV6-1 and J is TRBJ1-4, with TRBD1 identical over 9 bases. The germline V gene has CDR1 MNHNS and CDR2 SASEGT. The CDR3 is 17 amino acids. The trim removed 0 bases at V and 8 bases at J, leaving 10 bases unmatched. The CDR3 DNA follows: TGTGCCAGCAGTGAAGCGCTTCCGGGGACAGGGTGGGAAAAACTGTTTTTT. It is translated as CASSEALPGTGWEKLFF.

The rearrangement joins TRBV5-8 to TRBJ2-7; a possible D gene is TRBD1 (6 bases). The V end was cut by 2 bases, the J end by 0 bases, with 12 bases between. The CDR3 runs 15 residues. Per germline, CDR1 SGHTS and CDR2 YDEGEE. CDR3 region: CASSFTDRSSYEQYV. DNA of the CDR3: TGTGCCAGCAGCTTTACCGACAGGAGCTCCTACGAGCAGTACGTC.

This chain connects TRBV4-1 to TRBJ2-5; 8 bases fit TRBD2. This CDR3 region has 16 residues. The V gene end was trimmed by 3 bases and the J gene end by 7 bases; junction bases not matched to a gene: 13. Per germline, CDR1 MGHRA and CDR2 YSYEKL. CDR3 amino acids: CASSQPQEERGRTQYF. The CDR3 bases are TGCGCCAGCAGCCAGCCCCAAGAGGAGCGGGGGAGGACCCAGTACTTC.

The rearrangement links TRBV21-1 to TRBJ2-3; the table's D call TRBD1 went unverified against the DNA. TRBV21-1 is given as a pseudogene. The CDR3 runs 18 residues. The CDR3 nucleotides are TGTGCCAGCAGCAAATCTTTTAAACGGACAGGGGTGGCAGATACGCAGTATTTT. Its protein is CASSKSFKRTGVADTQYF.

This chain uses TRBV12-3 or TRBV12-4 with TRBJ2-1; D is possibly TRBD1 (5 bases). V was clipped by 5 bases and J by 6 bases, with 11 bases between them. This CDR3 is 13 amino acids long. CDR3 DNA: TGTGCCAGCAGTCCCTGGCAGGGCAATGAGCAGTTCTTC. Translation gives CASSPWQGNEQFF.

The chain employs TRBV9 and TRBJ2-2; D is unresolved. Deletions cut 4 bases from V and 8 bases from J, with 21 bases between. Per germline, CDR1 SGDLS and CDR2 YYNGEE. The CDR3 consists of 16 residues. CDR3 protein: CASSPGDSRLGGELFF. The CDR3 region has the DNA TGTGCCAGCAGCCCCGGCGACTCCCGACTTGGTGGGGAGCTGTTTTTT.

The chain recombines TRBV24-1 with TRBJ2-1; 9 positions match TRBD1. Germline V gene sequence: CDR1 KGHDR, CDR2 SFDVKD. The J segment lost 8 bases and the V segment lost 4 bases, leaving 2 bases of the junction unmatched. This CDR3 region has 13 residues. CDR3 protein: CATSEDRGDEQFF. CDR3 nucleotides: TGTGCCACCAGTGAGGACAGGGGAGATGAGCAGTTCTTC.

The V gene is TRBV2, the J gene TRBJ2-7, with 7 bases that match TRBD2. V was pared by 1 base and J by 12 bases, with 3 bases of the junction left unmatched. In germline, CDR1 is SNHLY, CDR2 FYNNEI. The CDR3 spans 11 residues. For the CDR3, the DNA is TGTGCCAGCAGTGAAGAGGCTAGCGGGTACTTC. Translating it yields CASSEEASGYF.

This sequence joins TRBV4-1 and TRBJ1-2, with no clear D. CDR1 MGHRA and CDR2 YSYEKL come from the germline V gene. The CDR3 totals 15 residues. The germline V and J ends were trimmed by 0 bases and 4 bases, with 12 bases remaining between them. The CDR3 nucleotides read TGCGCCAGCAGCCAAGATTCCCCCGAGGGCTATGGCTACACCTTC. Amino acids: CASSQDSPEGYGYTF.

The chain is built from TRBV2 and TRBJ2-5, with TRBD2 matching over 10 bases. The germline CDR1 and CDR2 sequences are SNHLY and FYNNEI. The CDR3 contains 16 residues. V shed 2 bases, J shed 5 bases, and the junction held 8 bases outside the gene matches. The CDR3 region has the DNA TGTGCCAGCAGTGAAAGCAGCGGGGGGGCCGTGGAGACCCAGTACTTC. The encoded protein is CASSESSGGAVETQYF.

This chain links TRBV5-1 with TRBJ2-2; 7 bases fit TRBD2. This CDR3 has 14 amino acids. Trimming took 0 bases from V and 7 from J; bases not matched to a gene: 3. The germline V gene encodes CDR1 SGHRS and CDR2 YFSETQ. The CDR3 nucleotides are TGCGCCAGCAGCTTGGTGGCTAGCGGCGGGGAGCTGTTTTTT. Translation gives CASSLVASGGELFF. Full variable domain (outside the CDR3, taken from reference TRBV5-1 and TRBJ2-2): KAGVTQTPRYLIKTRGQQVTLSCSPISGHRSVSWYQQTPGQGLQFLFEYFSETQRNKGNFPGRFSGRQFSNSRSEMNVSTLELGDSALYLCASSLVASGGELFFGEGSRLTVL.

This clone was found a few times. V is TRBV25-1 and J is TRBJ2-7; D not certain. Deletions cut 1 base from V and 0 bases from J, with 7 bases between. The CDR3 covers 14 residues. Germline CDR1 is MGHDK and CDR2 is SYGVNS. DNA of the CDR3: TGTGCCAGCAGTGAATTGTTTAGCTCCTACGAGCAGTACGTC. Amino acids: CASSELFSSYEQYV.

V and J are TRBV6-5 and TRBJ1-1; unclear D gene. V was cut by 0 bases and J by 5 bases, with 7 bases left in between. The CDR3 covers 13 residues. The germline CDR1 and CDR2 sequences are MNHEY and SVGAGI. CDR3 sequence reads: CASSYSEETEAFF. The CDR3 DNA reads TGTGCCAGCAGTTACTCGGAGGAGACTGAAGCTTTCTTT.

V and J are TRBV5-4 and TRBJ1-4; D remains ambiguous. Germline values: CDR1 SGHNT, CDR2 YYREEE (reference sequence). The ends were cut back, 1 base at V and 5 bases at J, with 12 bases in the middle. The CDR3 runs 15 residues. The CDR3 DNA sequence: TGTGCCAGCAGCTTGAGTCAGGAGTTGAATGAAAAACTGTTTTTT. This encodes CASSLSQELNEKLFF.

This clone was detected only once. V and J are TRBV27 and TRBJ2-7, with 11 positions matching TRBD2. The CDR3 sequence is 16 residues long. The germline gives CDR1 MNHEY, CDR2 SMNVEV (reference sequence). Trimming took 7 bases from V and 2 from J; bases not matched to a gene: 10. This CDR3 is CASNEPGLADAYEQYV. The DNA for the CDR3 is TGTGCCAGCAACGAGCCGGGACTAGCGGATGCCTACGAGCAGTACGTC.

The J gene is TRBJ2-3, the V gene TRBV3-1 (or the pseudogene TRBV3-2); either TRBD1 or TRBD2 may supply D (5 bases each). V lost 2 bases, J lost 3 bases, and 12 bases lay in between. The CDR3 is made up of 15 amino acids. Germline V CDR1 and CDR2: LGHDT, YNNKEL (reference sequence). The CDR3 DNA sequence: TGTGCCAGCAGCCAACCCGGGACGGGGACAGATACGCAGTATTTT. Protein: CASSQPGTGTDTQYF.

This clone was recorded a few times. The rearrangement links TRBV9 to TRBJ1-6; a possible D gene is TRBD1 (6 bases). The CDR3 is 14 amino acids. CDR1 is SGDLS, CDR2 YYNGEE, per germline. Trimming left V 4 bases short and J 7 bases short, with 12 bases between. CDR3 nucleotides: TGTGCCAGCAGCACCCGGGACAAAAATTCACCCCTCCACTTT. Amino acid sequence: CASSTRDKNSPLHF.

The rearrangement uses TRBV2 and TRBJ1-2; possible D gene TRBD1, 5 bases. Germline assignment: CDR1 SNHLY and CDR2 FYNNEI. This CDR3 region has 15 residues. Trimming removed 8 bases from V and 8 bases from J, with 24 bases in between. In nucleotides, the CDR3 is TGTGCCAGCCGGAGGGGTACGGGTGTTCTATTCGGCTACACCTTC. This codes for CASRRGTGVLFGYTF.

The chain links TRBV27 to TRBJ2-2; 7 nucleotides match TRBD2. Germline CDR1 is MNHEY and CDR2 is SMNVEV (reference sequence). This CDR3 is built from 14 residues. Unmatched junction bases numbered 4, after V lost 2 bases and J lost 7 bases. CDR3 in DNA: TGTGCCAGCAGTTTAGTTGGGGGGGACGGGGAGCTGTTTTTT. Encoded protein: CASSLVGGDGELFF.

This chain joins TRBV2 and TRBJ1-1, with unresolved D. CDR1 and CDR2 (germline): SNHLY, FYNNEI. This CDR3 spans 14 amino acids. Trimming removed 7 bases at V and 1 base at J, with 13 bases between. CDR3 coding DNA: TGTGCCAGCATGGGGAGACTCCCGAACACTGAAGCTTTCTTT. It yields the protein CASMGRLPNTEAFF.

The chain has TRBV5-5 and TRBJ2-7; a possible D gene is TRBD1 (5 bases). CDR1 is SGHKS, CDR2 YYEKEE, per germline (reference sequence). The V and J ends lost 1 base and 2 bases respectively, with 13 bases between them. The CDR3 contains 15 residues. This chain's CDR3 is CASSLRQGTTYEQYV. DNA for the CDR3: TGTGCCAGCAGCTTGCGCCAGGGTACCACCTACGAGCAGTACGTC.

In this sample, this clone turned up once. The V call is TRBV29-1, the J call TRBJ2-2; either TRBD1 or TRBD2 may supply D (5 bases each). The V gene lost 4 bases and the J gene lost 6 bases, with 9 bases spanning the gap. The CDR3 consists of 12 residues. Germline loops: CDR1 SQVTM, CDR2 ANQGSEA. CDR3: CSVGKGPGELFF. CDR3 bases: TGCAGCGTTGGGAAGGGACCCGGGGAGCTGTTTTTT.